Included here is one T cell receptor (beta chain) sequence, with context. This receptor's antigen is unknown. No base quality values were provided; no much bigger clone lies one nucleotide off. This entry comes from a study of PD-L1 blockade in urothelial cancer (dated by TCRdb to 2017 to 2019). Context from the whole study: All patients started therapy in about 2014 and received atezolizumab 1,200 mg intravenously every 3 weeks. About 85% of the 29 patients were identified as males with urothelial cancer of bladder origin, and a prior smoking history was reported by 18 of 29 patients. Patients had an ECOG performance status of 0 or 1 and had received between 0 and 3 prior chemotherapy regimens. Blood samples were analyzed 3 weeks after the start of treatment (second dose) and 6 weeks after the start of treatment. Blood samples gave a median of about 130,000 T cells and 80,000 to 95,000 unique TCRs, with a median clonality of approximately 0.078. Somatic, immune and clinical correlates of response to PD-L1 blockade with atezolizumab in urothelial cancer were the focus of an exploratory multi-omic analysis. Pretreatment tumor samples and matched peripheral blood, collected serially before and after atezolizumab treatment, underwent TCR sequencing. Durable clinical benefit was defined as progression-free survival longer than 6 months, and TCR features were also tested against progression-free and overall survival. In the same patients, whole exome sequencing and RNA sequencing of pretreatment tumors were performed in addition to TCR sequencing. Durable clinical benefit was achieved by nine patients but not by the remaining 20. Twenty-nine patients had pretreatment blood TCR-seq, some 25 had at least one posttreatment blood collection, and some 25 had tumor TCR-seq.

This specimen's time point label, interpreted: peripheral blood 6 weeks after treatment start. The cohort included some 30 patients with locally advanced or metastatic urothelial carcinoma who were treated at Memorial Sloan Kettering on a trial protocol. Peripheral blood mononuclear cells were collected pretreatment and during treatment, at between 1 and 8 total time points per patient. The Qiagen DNeasy Blood extraction kit was used to purify genomic DNA from total PBMCs and tumor samples. PBMCs were collected pretreatment and during treatment and were isolated and stored as previously described. Synthetic TCR analog templates were spiked into each PCR so that absolute template abundance could be estimated from read counts. Using the immunoSEQ assay, TCRbeta CDR3 regions were amplified from genomic DNA with bias-controlled V and J gene primers. Sequencing of rearranged TCRbeta segments was done at approximately 20X coverage. For the original study's pipeline: Sequencing errors were corrected by clustering and CDR3s were annotated against IMGT to assign V, D and J genes. Downstream analyses used only productive TCRbeta rearrangements and left out out-of-frame or stop-codon sequences. To compute clonality, Shannon entropy was normalized by the log of the number of unique productive sequences and then subtracted from one. Clones differing between time points or between blood and tumor were identified using Fisher's exact test with Benjamini-Hochberg correction, with an adjusted p below 0.01 applied as the threshold. TCRdb obtained this table from immuneACCESS and retained in-frame rearrangements with V and J assigned. These tables miss some clones; where compared with another copy, unresolved V genes account for less than half of the shortfall, and the remainder is unexplained. That table supplies the V and J calls and clone size; D and trimming were determined from the DNA. This sample comprises about 91,000 clones, 70% to 90% of them detected only once. The leading ten clones occupy approximately 8.4% of the sample.

Cut back by 0 bases and 8 bases, the V and J ends lie 7 bases apart. From the cysteine up to the phenylalanine, the CDR3 has a length of 12 residues. Only the CDR3 part of the read is kept: 36 bases, read in frame from the first base. Reading the germline V gene (reference sequence) gives CDR1 LNHNV and CDR2 YYDKDF. Paper-wide results and their limitations: A pretreatment peripheral blood TCR clonality below the median was linked to improved progression-free and overall survival. Greater expansion of tumor-associated TCR clones in peripheral blood 3 weeks after the start of treatment was observed in patients with durable benefit (n of about 20, p = 0.022). Because the sample size was small (n of about 30) and many exploratory analyses were performed, the results are intended to be hypothesis-generating.

The receptor was derived from a man between 65 and 80 years old with urothelial cancer. Material: PBMCs, obtained around atezolizumab (anti-PD-L1) treatment. The sequence is built from TRBV15 and TRBJ1-2; TRBD1 is possibly the D segment (6 matching bases). The nucleotide sequence reads TGTGCCACCAGCAGAGACACAGGGGGCTACACCTTC. It specifies CATSRDTGGYTF.